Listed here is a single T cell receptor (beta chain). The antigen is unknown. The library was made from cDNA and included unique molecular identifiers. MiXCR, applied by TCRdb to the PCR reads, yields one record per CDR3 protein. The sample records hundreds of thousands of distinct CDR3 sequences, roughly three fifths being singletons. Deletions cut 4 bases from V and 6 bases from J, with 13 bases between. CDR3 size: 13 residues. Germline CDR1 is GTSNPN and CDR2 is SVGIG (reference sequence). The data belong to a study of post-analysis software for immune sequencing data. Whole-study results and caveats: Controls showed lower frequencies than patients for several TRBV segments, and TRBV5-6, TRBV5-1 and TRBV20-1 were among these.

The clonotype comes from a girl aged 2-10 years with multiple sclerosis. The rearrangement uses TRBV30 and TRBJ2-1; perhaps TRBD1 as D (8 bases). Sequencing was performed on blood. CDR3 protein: CAWNRGGANEQFF. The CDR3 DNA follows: TGTGCCTGGAACAGGGGGGGGGCCAATGAGCAGTTCTTC.